The clone carrying this T cell receptor beta chain has only a few counts. Transcripts of RNA were the source for amplifying TCR beta CDR3 regions. RT-PCR was first run with HTBI primers, then multiplex PCR in a second round. TCRdb reprocessed the multiplex PCR reads via MiXCR and lists one record per CDR3 protein. The sample shows about 700,000 distinct CDR3 sequences, about 40% of them seen only once. V lost 2 bases and J 6 bases, leaving 11 bases between the germline ends. The CDR3 extends over 15 amino acids. This entry belongs to a study of Graves' ophthalmopathy and Graves' hyperthyroidism. Sequences were obtained from peripheral blood. The receptor was derived from an adult man with Graves' ophthalmopathy. V gene TRBV12-3 or TRBV12-4 combines with J gene TRBJ1-6; D possibly corresponds to TRBD1 (5 bases). CDR3 sequence: CASSLRGGFNSPLHF. CDR3 DNA: TGTGCCAGCAGTTTACGGGGCGGCTTTAATTCACCCCTCCACTTT.